This TCR beta chain was found in a study of T cell responses to AZD1222 COVID-19 vaccine. The study's findings and limits: Elevations in Spike-specific TCR breadth and depth followed administration of two AZD1222 doses. Donors were largely white British and mainly female; clonal diversity was possibly underestimated.

Assay: immunoSEQ multiplex PCR; the TCRdb copy retains only in-frame clones and omits some. This table has around 200,000 clones, just over 85% appearing once. Trimming removed 3 bases from V and 1 base from J; junction bases left unmatched: 4. Germline-derived CDR1 and CDR2 are SGHRS and YFSETQ. The CDR3 spans 15 residues. The sample holds one count of this clone. Its antigen remains unknown. The sample consisted of peripheral blood, taken on day 0 of AZD1222 vaccination. The chain combines TRBV5-1 with TRBJ2-5; the match to TRBD1 covers 9 bases. This TCR was recovered from an adult in good health. The CDR3 here is CASSSPTGGQETQYF. The CDR3 nucleotides are TGCGCCAGCAGCTCCCCGACAGGGGGCCAAGAGACCCAGTACTTC.